This T cell receptor (beta chain) was identified during a study of Ad26.COV2.S vaccination and SARS-CoV-2 variants (dated by TCRdb to the early 2020s). Looking at the study overall: Vaccine-arm donors were drawn from COV1001, a multicentre, randomized, double-blind, placebo-controlled phase I-IIa trial of Ad26.COV2.S in healthy adults. Sequencing of the TCRbeta repertoire served to evaluate the specificity and breadth of SARS-CoV-2-reactive T cell receptors following Ad26.COV2.S vaccination. A total of around 32 samples were included in the TCR-sequenced set, comprising 19 Ad26.COV2.S vaccine recipients, 5 placebo recipients and 8 SARS-CoV-2 convalescent individuals. Ad26.COV2.S was administered intramuscularly at a dose of 5x10^10 or 1x10^11 viral particles, either as one shot or as two shots given 56 days apart. Investigators did not know the trial group allocation while performing experiments and assessing outcomes. Trial participants were randomized into five groups of five: low-dose or high-dose Ad26.COV2.S given once or twice, or placebo on both occasions. The paper as a whole reports these results and caveats: The authors noted that total T cell responses may have been underestimated by the TCR breadth and depth analyses. The study was not powered for comparison of responses between vaccine doses or regimens. Compared with placebo recipients, Ad26.COV2.S recipients showed higher spike-specific TCR breadth (P = 0.0014). Vaccine and placebo recipients had comparable non-spike TCR breadth, which fits with the vaccine containing only spike. After vaccination, spike-specific CD8+ and CD4+ T cell responses were reported to show substantial breadth.

What this sample's treatment or condition label stands for: about 20 received Ad26.COV2.S at low or high dose, single or two shots; 5 received placebo; per-sample allocation not given. Repertoires of vaccine and placebo recipients were sequenced from samples collected on day 63 after the first injection. In Cohort 1b, about two dozen adults aged 18-55 years were enrolled at a single site in Boston, USA, between 29 July and 7 August 2020. Ad26.COV2.S consisted of a replication-incompetent adenovirus type 26 vector by which a prefusion-stabilized SARS-CoV-2 spike protein from the original Wuhan strain was expressed. TCRbeta CDR3 regions were sequenced with the immunoSEQ Assay. After extraction, genomic DNA underwent amplification by bias-controlled multiplex PCR, followed by high-throughput sequencing. Regarding the original processing steps: Collapsing and filtering of sequences were performed to quantify the absolute abundance of each unique TCRbeta CDR3 region. T cell fraction was estimated by normalization of TCRbeta template counts to usable DNA, with usable DNA being measured through amplification of reference genes present in all nucleated cells. Repertoire TCRs were annotated as SARS-CoV-2-specific by exact matching of V gene, CDR3 amino acid sequence and J gene to a known reactive TCR set. The reference SARS-CoV-2 TCR set came from MIRA and was filtered for enrichment in COVID-19-positive ImmuneCODE repertoires, removing public or cross-reactive TCRs. Using the MIRA antigens, annotated TCRs were further analysed by specific ORF or by position within an ORF. Breadth was defined as the number of annotated unique rearrangements divided by the total number of unique productive rearrangements, and depth was defined as the summed frequency of the annotated unique rearrangements. TCR breadth was compared between groups using two-sided Wilcoxon rank-sum tests. TCRdb took this table from immuneACCESS and kept in-frame rearrangements with V and J called. Such tables lack part of the clones; where checked against another copy, unresolved V genes explain under half of the gap, and the rest is unexplained. V and J calls and clone size are given by that table; D and trimming were obtained from the DNA. This sample lists roughly 350,000 clones; around 89% were detected once. Around 6.4% of the sample goes to the ten largest clones.

Note on this clone: Its target antigen remains unknown. Base qualities are missing; no much larger clone stands one base away.

From the cysteine through the phenylalanine, the CDR3 covers 15 amino acids. Only the CDR3 region is kept as DNA, spanning 45 bases read in frame from base 1. At the junction V is shortened by 4 bases and J by 1 base, with 11 bases in between. Per the germline V gene, SGHRS is the CDR1 and YFSETQ is the CDR2. The specimen comprised peripheral blood, sampled in a trial of Ad26.COV2.S vaccine versus placebo. The TCR was taken from a person between 18 and 60 years old who received the Ad26.COV2.S COVID-19 vaccine or a placebo. The chain is made from TRBV5-1 and TRBJ2-2, with the D gene not clear enough to name. The DNA sequence follows: TGCGCCAGCAGCAGACCTAGTCTGAACACCGGGGAGCTGTTTTTT. It specifies CASSRPSLNTGELFF.